The 17 T cell receptor beta chains listed next were all sequenced from one sample in a study of T cell repertoires in cytomegalovirus infection. Using its own MiXCR run on the reads, TCRdb lists one record per CDR3 protein. The data hold about 920,000 distinct CDR3 sequences, with around 32% observed a single time. These TCRs are of unknown antigen specificity. The sample in question was cultured CD8+ T cells from PBMCs, obtained from culture after CMV antigen stimulation. The receptors were sampled from a human donor in good health (CMV status not recorded). Some clones in this sample may be carry-over from other donors' samples.

The chain employs TRBV11-2 and TRBJ2-2, with D perhaps matching TRBD1 (7 bases). The CDR3 loop spans 18 amino acids. CDR1 is SGHAT and CDR2 is FQNNGV in the germline V gene. Trimming took 5 bases from V and 2 from J, leaving 21 bases between them. Here the CDR3 DNA reads TGTGCCAGCAGCCTGGACAGGCCACGGGGGAAAAACACCGGGGAGCTGTTTTTT. The encoded protein is CASSLDRPRGKNTGELFF.

This clonotype showed up just once. This chain connects TRBV10-3 to TRBJ2-7, with 8 bases lining up with TRBD1. With V trimmed by 6 bases and J by 2 bases, 6 bases remained unmatched. The CDR3 is 14 amino acids. Germline loops: CDR1 ENHRY, CDR2 SYGVKD. The CDR3 loop is CAIRPGQDTYEQYV. The CDR3, as DNA: TGTGCCATCAGACCGGGACAGGACACCTACGAGCAGTACGTC.

This clonotype appeared many times. The rearrangement joins TRBV7-8 to TRBJ2-7; weak D call: TRBD1 (5 bases). Germline V gene lookup returns CDR1 SGHVS and CDR2 FQNEAQ. This CDR3 region has 14 residues. V dropped 5 bases and J dropped 12 bases, with 23 bases sitting between them. The CDR3 DNA is TGTGCCAGCAGCGCGGTTGAGACAGTCTTTTTCCGGTACGTC. Protein product: CASSAVETVFFRYV.

This clonotype has more than one count but fewer than ten. The chain couples TRBV28 to TRBJ1-6; 7 nucleotides match TRBD1. The CDR3 has 16 amino acids. After removal of 5 bases from V and 2 bases from J, the junction contained 6 bases not matched to a gene. Germline V CDR1 and CDR2: MDHEN, SYDVKM. The CDR3 DNA reads as TGTGCCAGCAGTACAACCGACAGGGCCTATAATTCACCCCTCCACTTT. This translates into CASSTTDRAYNSPLHF.

The rearrangement uses TRBV3-1 and TRBJ2-7; 7 positions agree with TRBD2. V shed 1 base and J 3 bases; nucleotides not matched to a gene: 9. Germline V gene data show CDR1 as LGHDT and CDR2 as YNNKEL (reference sequence). The CDR3 is made up of 16 amino acids. The CDR3 here is CASSQGAGVRLYEQYF. The DNA for the CDR3 is TGTGCCAGCAGCCAAGGGGCGGGGGTCCGACTCTACGAGCAGTACTTC.

This clonotype came up many times. This sequence joins TRBV7-2 and TRBJ2-2; 9 nucleotides line up with TRBD2. The CDR3 contains 16 residues. V shed 2 bases and J 4 bases; nucleotides not matched to a gene: 5. Germline CDR1 SGHTA, CDR2 FQGNSA. The CDR3, as DNA: TGTGCCAGCAGCTTAAGAGCGGGGGGAGGCACCGGGGAGCTGTTTTTT. Translating it yields CASSLRAGGGTGELFF.

This clonotype was counted between two and nine times. This chain uses TRBV28 with TRBJ2-3, with D possibly TRBD2 on 6 matching bases. This CDR3 contains 13 residues. Trimming took 7 bases from V and 4 from J, leaving 12 bases between them. Germline CDR1 reads MDHEN; CDR2 reads SYDVKM. CDR3 bases: TGTGCCAGCAATGCGGGGCCCTCAGATACGCAGTATTTT. Protein product: CASNAGPSDTQYF.

The V call is TRBV9, the J call TRBJ1-2; D is undetermined. V was pared by 4 bases and J by 1 base, with 14 bases between. Germline CDR1 is SGDLS and CDR2 is YYNGEE. There are 15 residues in the CDR3. The CDR3 nucleotides read TGTGCCAGCAGCCCCCGGGCAGCCGATAACTATGGCTACACCTTC. Residues: CASSPRAADNYGYTF. Combining the CDR3 with reference TRBV9 and TRBJ1-2 gives the whole variable domain DSGVTQTPKHLITATGQRVTLRCSPRSGDLSVYWYQQSLDQGLQFLIQYYNGEERAKGNILERFSAQQFPDLHSELNLSSLELGDSALYFCASSPRAADNYGYTFGSGTRLTVV.

This clonotype was recorded many times. In DNA, the CDR3 is TGTGCCAGCAGCGCCACAGGGAGGGCATTCCAAGAGACCCAGTACTTC. It is translated as CASSATGRAFQETQYF. The chain combines TRBV7-8 with TRBJ2-5, with D perhaps TRBD2 (7 bases). CDR1 and CDR2 (germline): SGHVS, FQNEAQ. V lost 5 bases to trimming and J lost 1 base, with 17 bases between them. This CDR3 is 16 amino acids long.

The rearrangement uses TRBV7-6 and TRBJ2-7, with D possibly TRBD1 on 5 matching bases. The germline gives CDR1 SGHVS, CDR2 FNYEAQ. Trimming left V 1 base short and J 3 bases short, with 10 bases between. The CDR3 sequence is 14 residues long. CDR3 in amino acids: CASSLEGADYEQYF. CDR3 sequence (DNA): TGTGCCAGCAGCTTAGAAGGGGCTGACTACGAGCAGTACTTC.

This rearrangement joins TRBV25-1 to TRBJ2-5; D possibly uses TRBD1 or TRBD2 (6 bases each). Germline V gene sequence: CDR1 MGHDK, CDR2 SYGVNS. V lost 5 bases to trimming and J lost 5 bases, with 24 bases between them. This CDR3 is built from 17 residues. As DNA, the CDR3 is TGTGCCAGCAGTCCAAGGGGGGAAACACTTCTTAGGGAGACCCAGTACTTC. The encoded protein is CASSPRGETLLRETQYF.

J is TRBJ2-7 and V is TRBV3-1; D gene uncertain. The CDR3 has 15 amino acids. The germline V and J ends were trimmed by 0 bases and 1 base, with 10 bases remaining between them. Germline CDR1 and CDR2: LGHDT and YNNKEL (reference sequence). CDR3 coding DNA: TGTGCCAGCAGCCAAGATTGGGCAAATTCCTACGAGCAGTACTTC. Amino acid sequence: CASSQDWANSYEQYF.

This clonotype was seen more than once but under ten times. This chain connects TRBV27 to TRBJ1-2; D gene uncertain. This CDR3 contains 14 residues. The germline V and J ends were trimmed by 6 bases and 0 bases, with 11 bases remaining between them. Germline CDR1 and CDR2: MNHEY and SMNVEV (reference sequence). The CDR3 region is CASSSLGSNYGYTF. The CDR3, as DNA: TGTGCCAGCAGCTCCCTGGGATCTAACTATGGCTACACCTTC.

The chain combines TRBV19 with TRBJ2-7, with D uncertain. The V and J ends lost 5 bases and 5 bases respectively, with 16 bases between them. From germline, CDR1 is LNHDA and CDR2 SQIVND (reference sequence). The CDR3 covers 14 residues. For the CDR3, the DNA is TGTGCCAGTAGTCTATCCTTCTCTTCAGACGAGCAGTACTTC. Its translation: CASSLSFSSDEQYF.

This clonotype was counted at least ten times. This chain uses TRBV7-9 with TRBJ2-1; 9 bases map to TRBD2. The CDR3 has 19 amino acids. The J segment lost 0 bases and the V segment lost 3 bases, leaving 12 bases of the junction unmatched. Germline loops: CDR1 SEHNR, CDR2 FQNEAQ (reference sequence). As DNA, the CDR3 is TGTGCCAGCAGCTTCCGACTAGCGGATCCCTCTAGCTCCTACAATGAGCAGTTCTTC. This encodes CASSFRLADPSSSYNEQFF.

J is TRBJ1-4 and V is TRBV4-3; tentative D call: TRBD1 (5 bases). The CDR3 is 16 amino acids. Trimming left V 1 base short and J 0 bases short, with 9 bases between. CDR1 and CDR2 (germline): LGHNA, YSLEER. CDR3 DNA: TGCGCCAGCAGCCAAGGGGAGGGGCCAACTAATGAAAAACTGTTTTTT. Translation gives CASSQGEGPTNEKLFF.

V is TRBV2 and J is TRBJ1-6; D is undetermined. The V end lost 3 bases, the J end lost 0 bases, and 9 bases lay between the germline ends. Looked up from germline, CDR1 is SNHLY and CDR2 is FYNNEI. The CDR3 is 16 amino acids. The CDR3, as DNA: TGTGCCAGCAGTGACGGTATCTTCTCCTATAATTCACCCCTCCACTTT. Amino acid sequence: CASSDGIFSYNSPLHF.